This T cell receptor beta chain is from a study of T cells after yellow fever vaccination (dated by TCRdb to between 2018 and 2021). Notes on the research overall: The SMART-Seq v4 Ultra Low Input RNA kit was used to prepare libraries from fractions with low cell numbers. To track T-cell clones before and after primary and booster YFV17D yellow fever vaccination, bulk TCR alpha and beta repertoires were sequenced longitudinally. Two healthy male donors, one aged 18 to 30 and one aged 30 to 40 years, made up the cohort. Blood was collected at multiple timepoints before and after primary and secondary immunization, and bulk PBMC replicates and cell subsets were isolated. Overall study outcomes, separate from this receptor: After the booster, most of the clones that had expanded following primary vaccination were detected again (just under 97% of CD4 and 85% to 90% of CD8), which suggests that memory was broadly maintained. A small share of clonotypes occurred in both CD4 and CD8 compartments, likely arising from convergent recombination. The study included only two donors, which limits how far the findings can be generalized. FACS-sorted repertoires could contain abundant contaminating clonotypes from the bulk population, so computational filtering was required. Compared with the primary T-cell response, the secondary T-cell response was weaker but faster, peaking on day 5 rather than day 15.

Germline trimming amounts to 5 bases on V and 7 bases on J, with 7 as the count of junction bases outside the gene matches. CDR1 and CDR2 are drawn from the germline V gene: SGHTA, FQGNSA. Measured from the cysteine to the phenylalanine, the CDR3 is 14 residues long. The kept DNA is CDR3 alone, 42 bases in frame from the first base. TCR cDNA was synthesized by 5'RACE template switching, through which a universal primer site and unique molecular identifiers were introduced. Priming of cDNA synthesis was performed from both the TCR alpha and TCR beta constant segments. Library amplification involved two PCR steps, and the second step added sample barcodes and sequencing adapters. Libraries were sequenced on Illumina HiSeq 2500 (2x100 bp) or NovaSeq (2x150 bp). From the authors' description of their analysis: Demultiplexing of reads and collapsing into UMI consensus sequences were performed with MIGEC, and V(D)J alignment was carried out with MiXCR. Vaccine-responding clonotypes were defined with edgeR using replicate PBMC samples, requiring FDR below 0.01 and a log2 fold change above 5 up to day 15. CD4 or CD8 identity was assigned to each bulk clonotype according to whether the clonotype was present at higher abundance in the sequenced CD4 repertoire or the sequenced CD8 repertoire. TCRdb ran its own pipeline on the public reads, namely fastp trimming at Q25 and MiXCR clone calling, and kept in-frame beta chains. Every CDR3 protein is listed once, alongside the most common genes and DNA of its rows. Clone size and V and J calls follow TCRdb, not the original study. The sample table shows approximately 120,000 distinct CDR3 sequences, and 7.4% are seen once. Approximately 2.7% of the sample belongs to the ten largest clones.

Explained via the paper, the treatment or condition label denotes: live attenuated yellow fever vaccine strain. A standard Ficoll-Paque protocol was used to isolate PBMCs from peripheral blood. Dynabeads CD4 and CD8 positive selection kits were used to isolate the CD4 and CD8 T-cell fractions. RNA was extracted with TriZol from bulk PBMCs, CD4 and CD8 fractions, and dextramer-positive and dextramer-negative fractions. At least ten counts were recorded for this clonotype. No antigen is known for it. Qualities for individual bases were not recorded, and no much larger clone is one base off. Sequencing used CD4+ T cells sorted from PBMCs, obtained 10 days after the first yellow fever vaccination. The clonotype comes from a man aged 18 to 35 who received the YFV17D yellow fever vaccine. This chain joins TRBV7-2 to TRBJ1-5; TRBD1 aligns with 8 central bases. Here the CDR3 is given as CASSDHRGEQPQHF. The nucleotides are TGTGCCAGCAGCGACCACAGGGGGGAACAGCCCCAGCATTTT.